These T cell receptor beta chains were read from a single sample in a study of CD8 T cells in Susac syndrome. TCRdb used MiXCR to reprocess the immunoSEQ multiplex PCR reads, holding one entry per CDR3 protein. The profile shows about 400,000 distinct CDR3 sequences, roughly 85% of them singletons. Sequenced sample: CD8+ T cells from PBMCs. Receptors were obtained from a human donor with multiple sclerosis. Both conserved end residues are part of each CDR3. D genes are given only for firm matches. Clone size is not always given. Where it is, it says once, few, many or a class for expanded clones.

CDR3 DNA	CDR3 protein	clone size	J gene	D gene	V gene
TGCGCCAGCAGCCAACCGGACCGCGGGAGTGGCAATCAGCCCCAGCATTTT	CASSQPDRGSGNQPQHF	-	TRBJ1-5	-	TRBV4-1
TGTGCCAGCAGACTCACGGTGAAGGGTAGTATCACCGGGGAGCTGTTTTTT	CASRLTVKGSITGELFF	-	TRBJ2-2	-	TRBV6-1
TGTGCCAGCAGTTTCGACGTTTCCTCCTACAATGAGCAGTTCTTC	CASSFDVSSYNEQFF	-	TRBJ2-1	-	TRBV27
TGTGCCAGCAGTGAACATCCAGGGCCCCCTTTATATAGCAATCAGCCCCAGCATTTT	CASSEHPGPPLYSNQPQHF	once	TRBJ1-5	-	TRBV2
TGTGCCAGCCGAGACAGCTACCTCTACGAGCAGTACTTC	CASRDSYLYEQYF	once	TRBJ2-7	-	TRBV2
TGTGCCAGCAGTTTAGGCGGGATGGATGAGCAGTTCTTC	CASSLGGMDEQFF	-	TRBJ2-1	-	TRBV27
TGTGCCAGCAGCCCGGGACAGACCTGGTACTTC	CASSPGQTWYF	-	TRBJ2-5	TRBD1	TRBV3-1
TGTGCCAGCCCTTGGGGGTCCGGGGAGCTGTTTTTT	CASPWGSGELFF	few	TRBJ2-2	-	TRBV7-2
TGTGCCAGCAGTTACTCGCAGCTTCACGAGCAGTACTTC	CASSYSQLHEQYF	once	TRBJ2-7	-	TRBV6-5
TGCAGTGCTAGAGACAGCCAAGTCCCTATGAACACTGAAGCTTTCTTT	CSARDSQVPMNTEAFF	-	TRBJ1-1	-	TRBV20-1
TGTGCCAGCAGCCCACAGGGGATCGGTCAGCCCCAGCATTTT	CASSPQGIGQPQHF	-	TRBJ1-5	-	TRBV21-1
TGTGCCAGCAGTGCCAATTGGGACAGGGGCAATCAGCCCCAGCATTTT	CASSANWDRGNQPQHF	-	TRBJ1-5	TRBD1	TRBV6-1
TGTGCCAGCAGCCCCGAAGCGGTGCAGGGGCGCAATCAGCCCCAGCATTTT	CASSPEAVQGRNQPQHF	-	TRBJ1-5	-	TRBV4-2
TGTGCCAGCAGCCACCCCGCTTCGGGGGACAATGAGCAGTTCTTC	CASSHPASGDNEQFF	-	TRBJ2-1	-	TRBV3-1
TGTGCCAGCAGCGGGGGGCGCGGATATACGCAGTATTTT	CASSGGRGYTQYF	-	TRBJ2-3	-	TRBV6-4
TGCGCCAGCAGCCAAGAAGTACAGGGAACCCTTTCTTACAATGAGCAGTTCTTC	CASSQEVQGTLSYNEQFF	-	TRBJ2-1	-	TRBV4-1
TGTGCCAGCAGTTACCTAGCGGGAGCAGATACGCAGTATTTT	CASSYLAGADTQYF	few	TRBJ2-3	TRBD2	TRBV6-5
TGTGCCTGGAGTGTAGTAGCGGGCATCATCGTCGGGTCCTACAATGAGCAGTTCTTC	CAWSVVAGIIVGSYNEQFF	-	TRBJ2-1	TRBD2	TRBV30
TGTGCCAGCAGTCCGCTCTTCCCCATCGAGGGTGCCAACTCCTACAATGAGCAGTTCTTC	CASSPLFPIEGANSYNEQFF	-	TRBJ2-1	-	TRBV27
TGTGCCAGCAGCTTCCGTGGACCGAACTACGAGCAGTACTTC	CASSFRGPNYEQYF	-	TRBJ2-7	-	TRBV13
TGTGCCAGCAGCCAAGAGGGACTAGCGGTCCTCACAGATACGCAGTATTTT	CASSQEGLAVLTDTQYF	-	TRBJ2-3	TRBD2	TRBV3-1
TGTGCCAGTAGTATACTGCACTGGGAAAGGGGCACTGAAGCTTTCTTT	CASSILHWERGTEAFF	-	TRBJ1-1	-	TRBV19
TGTGCCAGCAGCAACCCCCCTCTAGGGGATGGCTACACCTTC	CASSNPPLGDGYTF	-	TRBJ1-2	-	TRBV7-2
TGTGCCAGCAGCTCTAATCTTGGGACAGGGACAGATACGCAGTATTTT	CASSSNLGTGTDTQYF	-	TRBJ2-3	TRBD1	TRBV7-9
TGTGCCTGGACCGGTTGGGACGACAGACCTAACTATGGCTACACCTTC	CAWTGWDDRPNYGYTF	-	TRBJ1-2	-	TRBV30
TGTGCCAGCAGCCTAGCGGGGGCCGGCAATGAGCAGTTCTTC	CASSLAGAGNEQFF	-	TRBJ2-1	TRBD2	TRBV2
TGTGCCAGCAGTTACGCCTCGACAGACTCCTACGAGCAGTACTTC	CASSYASTDSYEQYF	-	TRBJ2-7	-	TRBV6-6
TGTGCCAGCAGGGGGATACAGGAATCCTACAATGAGCAGTTCTTC	CASRGIQESYNEQFF	-	TRBJ2-1	-	TRBV4-2
TGCGCCAGCAGCCAAGAACTTTTCACAGATACGCAGTATTTT	CASSQELFTDTQYF	once	TRBJ2-3	-	TRBV4-1
TGTGCCAGCAGCCCCGAACCAGGACCTGTCCTGGCAGATACGCAGTATTTT	CASSPEPGPVLADTQYF	-	TRBJ2-3	-	TRBV7-9
TGTGCCAGCAGCCCGGAGGAAGCTATCACCGCAGGAGAAAAACTGTTTTTT	CASSPEEAITAGEKLFF	-	TRBJ1-4	-	TRBV7-6
TGTGCCAGTACCCCCCAAGGGACAACTGGGGCCAACGTCCTGACTTTC	CASTPQGTTGANVLTF	-	TRBJ2-6	-	TRBV19
TGTGCCAGCCTTCTGACGGGAGGGGGCGATACGCAGTATTTT	CASLLTGGGDTQYF	-	TRBJ2-3	-	TRBV7-6
TGCAGCGTTGAAGGGGGGGATAAAGAAATCTACAATGAGCAGTTCTTC	CSVEGGDKEIYNEQFF	-	TRBJ2-1	-	TRBV29-1
TGCGCCAGCAGCCACCTGACCGGGACAGCAGGGGAGGTCTTT	CASSHLTGTAGEVF	-	TRBJ1-1	TRBD1	TRBV4-1
TGTGCCTGGAGTGTTTGGGACAGCGGATCCCTAGCCGAGCAGTACTTC	CAWSVWDSGSLAEQYF	-	TRBJ2-7	TRBD1	TRBV30
TGTGCCAGCAGCCCTCTTCAGCAAGATACGCAGTATTTT	CASSPLQQDTQYF	-	TRBJ2-3	-	TRBV7-8
TGCGCCAGCAGCCAAGCGGCGGGGGGGCAAGAGACCCAGTACTTC	CASSQAAGGQETQYF	-	TRBJ2-5	TRBD2	TRBV4-1
TGCAGCGTTGAATTAGGGGGAGGCTACGAGCAGTACTTC	CSVELGGGYEQYF	few	TRBJ2-7	-	TRBV29-1
TGTGCCAGCAGCTTTGAACTCCTCAATGAGCAGTTCTTC	CASSFELLNEQFF	-	TRBJ2-1	-	TRBV11-2